Here is one TCR beta chain with its context. Produced via immunoSEQ multiplex PCR; TCRdb's table is partial and in-frame only. The sample shows over 150,000 clones, about 88% of them seen only once. These data originate in a study of blood T cell repertoires in COVID-19. The CDR3 runs to 16 residues. The V gene's germline CDR1 is SGHKS and CDR2 YYEKEE (reference sequence). Trimming took 1 base from V and 3 from J, leaving 16 bases between them. The receptor was isolated from a man in his fifties or sixties with COVID-19, enrolled during active disease. The rearrangement uses TRBV5-5 and TRBJ1-2; tentative D call: TRBD1 (5 bases). The source material was peripheral blood. The CDR3 region is CASSLRRLEGDYGYTF. The CDR3 DNA reads as TGTGCCAGCAGCTTGAGGCGCCTCGAAGGGGACTATGGCTACACCTTC.